The T cell receptor beta chain under discussion was sequenced for a study of Tregs in tolerant kidney transplant recipients. Unstimulated regulatory T cells (CD4+CD25+CD127-), CD4+CD25- non-regulatory cells, CD4 and CD8 cells were FACS-sorted from thawed PBMCs. The table came from immunoSEQ multiplex PCR; TCRdb's copy has only in-frame clones and leaves some out. The sample lists around 120,000 clones; roughly nine tenths were seen once. The CDR3 is 14 residues long. Between the trimmed V and J ends, which lost 0 bases and 7 bases, there was a span of 10 bases. Germline CDR1 and CDR2: LNHNV and YYDKDF (reference sequence). The study's findings and limits: Tregs expanded with activated donor B cells seemed most donor-specific. Biological reproducibility was not directly addressed in this study.

In regard to this clone: Its antigen is unidentified.

This chain joins TRBV15 and TRBJ2-1, with D possibly matching TRBD1 (6 bases). The sequence derives from a human donor in good health. Sequencing was done on a sample of CD4+ T cells from blood. DNA for the CDR3: TGTGCCACCAGCAGAGACGCCAGGGGAAATGAGCAGTTCTTC. Protein: CATSRDARGNEQFF.